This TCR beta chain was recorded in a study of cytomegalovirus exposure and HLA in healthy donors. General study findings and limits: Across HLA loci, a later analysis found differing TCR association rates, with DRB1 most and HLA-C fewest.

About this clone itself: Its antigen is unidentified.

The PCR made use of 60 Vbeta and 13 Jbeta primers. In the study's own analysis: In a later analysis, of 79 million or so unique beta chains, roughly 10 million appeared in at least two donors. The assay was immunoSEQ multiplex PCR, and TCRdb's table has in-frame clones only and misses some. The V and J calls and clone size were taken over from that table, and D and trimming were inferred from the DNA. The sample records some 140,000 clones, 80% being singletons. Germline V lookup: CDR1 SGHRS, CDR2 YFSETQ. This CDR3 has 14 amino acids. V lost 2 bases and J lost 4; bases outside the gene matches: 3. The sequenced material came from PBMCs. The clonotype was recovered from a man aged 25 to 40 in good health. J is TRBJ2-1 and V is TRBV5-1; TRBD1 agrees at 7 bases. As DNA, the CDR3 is TGCGCCAGCAGCTTCCAGGGGGAGTACAATGAGCAGTTCTTC. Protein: CASSFQGEYNEQFF.